This T cell receptor (beta chain) originates from a study of T-cell memory formation after mild COVID-19. Looking at the study overall: The TCR clusters were mostly specific to one donor. Study-level points and caveats: Cross-reactive memory seemingly joined, as some responding clones were found in pre-infection memory. The study found balanced CD4/CD8 in clones contracting day 15 to 85 and a CD4+ lean in later expanders. CD4+ contracting clones were mainly CM and EM; CD8+ ones, EMRA.

One entry per CDR3 protein, called by TCRdb with MiXCR from the 5' RACE reads. The table has approximately 290,000 distinct CDR3 sequences, just under 20% seen once. This clonotype has more than one count but fewer than ten. The antigen is unknown. Germline V gene sequence: CDR1 LGHDT, CDR2 YNNKEL (reference sequence). V gave up 0 bases and J gave up 1 base, with 5 bases separating them. CDR3 length equals 14 residues. The sample taken for sequencing was PBMCs or a T cell subset sorted from them (not recorded which). The receptor comes from a man between 18 and 29 years old who had mild COVID-19 (a few samples of this study predate the infection). Cell type and time point are not known. The chain has TRBV3-1 and TRBJ2-3; D assignment may be TRBD1 or TRBD2 (5 bases each). This CDR3 reads CASSQEGGTDTQYF. The DNA of the CDR3 is TGTGCCAGCAGCCAAGAGGGGGGCACAGATACGCAGTATTTT.